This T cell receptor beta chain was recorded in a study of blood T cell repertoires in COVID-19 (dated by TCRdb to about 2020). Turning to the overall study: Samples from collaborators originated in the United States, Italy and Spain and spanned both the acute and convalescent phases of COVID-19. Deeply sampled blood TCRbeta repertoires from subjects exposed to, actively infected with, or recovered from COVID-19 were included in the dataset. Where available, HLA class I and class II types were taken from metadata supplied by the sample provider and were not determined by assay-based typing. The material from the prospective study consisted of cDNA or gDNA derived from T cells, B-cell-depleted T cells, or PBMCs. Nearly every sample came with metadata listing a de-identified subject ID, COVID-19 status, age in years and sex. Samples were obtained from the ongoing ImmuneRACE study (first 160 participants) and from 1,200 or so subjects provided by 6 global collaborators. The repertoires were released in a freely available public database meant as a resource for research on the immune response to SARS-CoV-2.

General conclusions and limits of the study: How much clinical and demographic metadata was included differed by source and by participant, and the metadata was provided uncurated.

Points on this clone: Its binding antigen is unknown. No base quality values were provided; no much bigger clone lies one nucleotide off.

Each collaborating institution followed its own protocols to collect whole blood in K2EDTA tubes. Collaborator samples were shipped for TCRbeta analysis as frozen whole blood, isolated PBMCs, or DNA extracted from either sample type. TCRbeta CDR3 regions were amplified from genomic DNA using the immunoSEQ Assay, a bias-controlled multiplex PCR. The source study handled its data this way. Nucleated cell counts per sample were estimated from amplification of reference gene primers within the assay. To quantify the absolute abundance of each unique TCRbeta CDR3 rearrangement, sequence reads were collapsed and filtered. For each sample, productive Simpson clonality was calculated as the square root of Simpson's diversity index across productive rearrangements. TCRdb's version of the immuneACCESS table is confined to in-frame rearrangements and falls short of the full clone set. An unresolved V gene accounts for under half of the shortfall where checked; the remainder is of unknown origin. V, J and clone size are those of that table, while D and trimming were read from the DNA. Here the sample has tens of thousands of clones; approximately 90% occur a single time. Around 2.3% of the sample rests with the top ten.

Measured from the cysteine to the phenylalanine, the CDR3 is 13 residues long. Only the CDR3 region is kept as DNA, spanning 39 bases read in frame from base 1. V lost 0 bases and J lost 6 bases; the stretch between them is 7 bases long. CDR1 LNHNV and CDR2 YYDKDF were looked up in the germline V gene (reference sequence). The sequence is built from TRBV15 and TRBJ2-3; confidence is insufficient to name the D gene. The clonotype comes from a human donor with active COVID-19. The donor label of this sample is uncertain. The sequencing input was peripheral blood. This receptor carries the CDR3 CATSRDPPDTQYF. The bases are TGTGCCACCAGCAGAGATCCCCCGGATACGCAGTATTTT.